The 8 T cell receptor beta chains given below trace back to one sample, sequenced in a study of shared clonotypes between healthy human individuals. Repertoires were generated with immunoSEQ multiplex PCR, while TCRdb's copy carries only in-frame clones and drops some. The data show under 600,000 clones, roughly 85% seen once. The sample was PBMCs. These TCRs come from a woman aged 40 to 55 in good health. Some clones in this sample may be carry-over from other donors' samples.

Here the CDR3 reads CANLAGSYNEQFF. CDR3 sequence (DNA): TGCGCCAACCTAGCGGGGTCCTACAATGAGCAGTTCTTC. This chain uses TRBV10-1 with TRBJ2-1, with 9 bases that match TRBD2. This CDR3 spans 13 amino acids. Germline-derived CDR1 and CDR2 are WNHNN and SYGVQD (reference sequence). Losses at the gene ends were 10 bases for V and 1 base for J; bases not matched to a gene: 2.

This chain joins TRBV5-1 and TRBJ2-2; no clear D. CDR1 SGHRS and CDR2 YFSETQ come from the germline V gene. V gave up 0 bases and J gave up 3 bases, with 6 bases separating them. The length of the CDR3 is 14 residues. The CDR3 DNA reads TGCGCCAGCAGCTTGGCATCAGACACCGGGGAGCTGTTTTTT. Amino acids: CASSLASDTGELFF.

This clone was picked up a small number of times. CDR3 region: CASSLAEGSWTQYF. CDR3 bases: TGTGCCAGCAGCTTGGCCGAGGGGAGCTGGACCCAGTACTTC. This chain joins TRBV5-4 and TRBJ2-5, with D tentatively TRBD1 or TRBD2 (5 bases each). Germline lookup yields CDR1 SGHNT and CDR2 YYREEE (reference sequence). Trimming removed 0 bases at V and 7 bases at J, with 13 bases between. The CDR3 totals 14 residues.

This clone has only one observation. The chain recombines TRBV18 with TRBJ2-3; the D gene is possibly TRBD1 (6 bases). The CDR3 extends over 15 amino acids. The ends were cut back, 5 bases at V and 4 bases at J, with 16 bases in the middle. Germline V gene data show CDR1 as KGHSH and CDR2 as LQKENI. The CDR3 loop reads CASSNQGQGPDTQYF. CDR3 DNA sequence: TGTGCCAGCTCAAACCAGGGGCAGGGCCCAGATACGCAGTATTTT.

This clone was detected only once. The chain joins TRBV28 to TRBJ2-7; D may be TRBD1 (7 bases). CDR1 is MDHEN, CDR2 SYDVKM, per germline. Trimming shortened V by 5 bases and J by 2 bases, and 16 bases separated the two germline ends. This CDR3 has 15 residues. The CDR3 loop is CASSGGPGQTYEQYF. In nucleotides, the CDR3 is TGTGCCAGCAGTGGAGGGCCGGGACAGACCTACGAGCAGTACTTC.

V usage is TRBV7-9 and J usage is TRBJ2-7; no definite D call. Germline V gives CDR1 SEHNR, CDR2 FQNEAQ (reference sequence). Trimming took off 2 bases at V and 3 bases at J, with 14 bases between the two ends. The CDR3 is made up of 15 amino acids. For the CDR3, the DNA is TGTGCCAGCAGCTTAAGCCCCGGGTCCGGCTACGAGCAGTACTTC. Residues: CASSLSPGSGYEQYF. The entire variable domain, with the rest obtained from reference TRBV7-9 and TRBJ2-7, is as follows: DTGVSQNPRHKITKRGQNVTFRCDPISEHNRLYWYRQTLGQGPEFLTYFQNEAQLEKSRLLSDRFSAERPKGSFSTLEIQRTEQGDSAMYLCASSLSPGSGYEQYFGPGTRLTVT.

This clone was seen a handful of times. The rearrangement links TRBV5-1 to TRBJ1-1; a weak D match, TRBD1 (5 bases). The ends were cut back, 1 base at V and 11 bases at J, with 12 bases in the middle. This CDR3 has 12 residues. In germline, CDR1 is SGHRS, CDR2 YFSETQ. CDR3 protein: CASSLQGLEAFF. The CDR3 DNA follows: TGCGCCAGCAGCTTGCAGGGACTAGAGGCTTTCTTT.

Turning to this clone: This may stem from a read error, because a much larger clone lies one nucleotide away. This chain uses TRBV11-2 with TRBJ2-1; D uncertain. Germline loops: CDR1 SGHAT, CDR2 FQNNGV. With 5 bases removed from V and 4 bases from J, the gap between germline ends came to 3 bases. The CDR3 is 11 amino acids. The CDR3 reads CASSQYNEQFF. The CDR3 nucleotides are TGTGCCAGCAGCCAATACAATGAGCAGTTCTTC.